The next 10 T cell receptor beta chains were all read from a single sample in a study of shared clonotypes between healthy human individuals (dated by TCRdb to between 2020 and 2021). Preparation of the library involved the immunoSEQ multiplex PCR assay. TCRdb limited this immuneACCESS table to in-frame rearrangements with V and J called. A share of clones is missing; checked studies link under half to unresolved V genes, and the rest is unexplained. The sample profile shows 1,400,000 or so clones; 98% of them were found once. In total, the top ten clones hold approximately 0.38% of the sample. The sequenced sample was naive CD4+ T cells sorted from blood. The cell subset or site tag for this specimen amounts to: CD45RA+ positively selected. All receptors come from a young man in good health.

The chain joins TRBV7-2 to TRBJ2-1; weak D call: TRBD2 (6 bases). Germline CDR1 and CDR2: SGHTA and FQGNSA. This CDR3 has 14 amino acids. The germline V and J ends were trimmed by 0 bases and 9 bases, with 12 bases remaining between them. CDR3 in amino acids: CASSLAQISGEQFF. The CDR3 DNA is TGTGCCAGCAGCTTAGCCCAGATTAGCGGTGAGCAGTTCTTC.

The CDR3 region has the DNA TGCGCCAGCAGCCAAGTCAGGGGTCATAGCAATCAGCCCCAGCATTTT. Its protein product is CASSQVRGHSNQPQHF. The chain links TRBV4-1 to TRBJ1-5; D is possibly TRBD1 (6 bases). The CDR3 is made up of 16 amino acids. Trimming removed 1 base at V and 0 bases at J, with 10 bases between. Germline loops: CDR1 MGHRA, CDR2 YSYEKL.

The chain has TRBV4-1 and TRBJ2-7, with 9 bases fitting TRBD2. Trimming at V came to 1 base and at J to 2 bases, leaving 12 bases not matched to a gene. Per germline, CDR1 MGHRA and CDR2 YSYEKL. The CDR3 has 18 residues. CDR3 loop: CASSQVGRLAGAPYEQYF. CDR3 bases: TGCGCCAGCAGCCAAGTTGGGCGATTAGCGGGAGCCCCCTACGAGCAGTACTTC.

This chain connects TRBV18 to TRBJ2-5; the D gene is possibly TRBD1 (5 bases). V lost 0 bases to trimming and J lost 0 bases, with 8 bases between them. The germline V gene has CDR1 KGHSH and CDR2 LQKENI. The CDR3 runs to 15 residues. The CDR3 loop reads CASSPPGRDQETQYF. The CDR3 DNA reads TGTGCCAGCTCACCACCGGGCAGGGACCAAGAGACCCAGTACTTC.

The chain uses TRBV7-2 and TRBJ1-2, with a possible D match to TRBD1 (6 bases). CDR3 length: 13 residues. Germline assignment: CDR1 SGHTA and CDR2 FQGNSA. V was clipped by 6 bases and J by 5 bases, with 13 bases between them. The CDR3 DNA reads as TGTGCCAGCAGTTGGGAACAGGGTTATGGCTACACCTTC. It yields the protein CASSWEQGYGYTF.

Note on this clone: Additional DNA sequences in this sample encode the identical CDR3. V and J are TRBV5-1 and TRBJ2-5; D may be TRBD1 (7 bases). V dropped 3 bases and J dropped 5 bases, with 14 bases sitting between them. This CDR3 is built from 14 residues. CDR1 and CDR2 from the germline V gene are SGHRS and YFSETQ. CDR3 protein: CASSSGGGGETQYF. The CDR3 DNA reads as TGCGCCAGCAGCTCTGGAGGGGGCGGGGAGACCCAGTACTTC. The whole variable domain, remainder taken from reference TRBV5-1 and TRBJ2-5, is KAGVTQTPRYLIKTRGQQVTLSCSPISGHRSVSWYQQTPGQGLQFLFEYFSETQRNKGNFPGRFSGRQFSNSRSEMNVSTLELGDSALYLCASSSGGGGETQYFGPGTRLLVL.

The V gene is TRBV4-1, the J gene TRBJ2-2; D unresolved. In germline, CDR1 is MGHRA, CDR2 YSYEKL. There are 13 residues in the CDR3. Trimming shortened V by 0 bases and J by 9 bases, and 8 bases separated the two germline ends. The CDR3 spells CASSQDVSRELFF. The CDR3 DNA reads TGCGCCAGCAGCCAAGATGTAAGCCGGGAGCTGTTTTTT.

The chain employs TRBV5-1 and TRBJ2-5; D not resolved. The CDR3 extends over 15 amino acids. V was clipped by 0 bases and J by 0 bases, with 9 bases between them. Looked up from germline, CDR1 is SGHRS and CDR2 is YFSETQ. CDR3 nucleotides: TGCGCCAGCAGCTTGGGACTGGGGTACCAAGAGACCCAGTACTTC. Amino acids: CASSLGLGYQETQYF.

The J gene is TRBJ2-1, the V gene TRBV29-1, with a possible D match to TRBD2 (5 bases). Germline V gene data show CDR1 as SQVTM and CDR2 as ANQGSEA. Trimming stripped 6 bases from V and 0 bases from J, with 15 bases between. This CDR3 is 15 amino acids long. CDR3 sequence (DNA): TGCAGCGTAGGAGGCGGTAGACCCTCCTACAATGAGCAGTTCTTC. Protein product: CSVGGGRPSYNEQFF.

This chain joins TRBV28 and TRBJ2-6; 8 bases are a match to TRBD1. CDR1 is MDHEN and CDR2 is SYDVKM in the germline V gene. The CDR3 length is 16 residues. The junction had 6 bases not matched to a gene; V was cut back by 8 bases and J by 0 bases. The CDR3 sequence: CASRRDRSSGANVLTF. CDR3 DNA: TGTGCCAGCCGCCGGGACAGGTCCTCTGGGGCCAACGTCCTGACTTTC.